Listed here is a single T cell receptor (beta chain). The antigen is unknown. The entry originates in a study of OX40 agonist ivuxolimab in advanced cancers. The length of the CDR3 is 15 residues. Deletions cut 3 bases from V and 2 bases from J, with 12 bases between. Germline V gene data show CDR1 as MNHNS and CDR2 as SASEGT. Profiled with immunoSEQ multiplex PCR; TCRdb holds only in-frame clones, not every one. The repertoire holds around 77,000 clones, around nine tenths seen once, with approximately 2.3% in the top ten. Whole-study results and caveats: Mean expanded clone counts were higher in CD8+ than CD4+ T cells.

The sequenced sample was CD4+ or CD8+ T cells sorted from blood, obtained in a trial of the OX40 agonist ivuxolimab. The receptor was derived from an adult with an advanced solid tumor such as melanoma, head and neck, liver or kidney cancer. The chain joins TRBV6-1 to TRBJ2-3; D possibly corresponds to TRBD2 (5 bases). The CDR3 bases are TGTGCCAGCAGTGAGTCGAGGGTTCCCACAGATACGCAGTATTTT. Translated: CASSESRVPTDTQYF.